The rows below give T cell receptor beta chains drawn from one sample of a study of vaccination and CD4 T cells after COVID-19. Via MiXCR, TCRdb re-called the PCR reads, giving one row per CDR3 protein. The sample lists 9,000 to 10,000 distinct CDR3 sequences, 65% to 70% occurring once. No cognate antigen is known for these TCRs. Sequenced material: CD4+ T cells from blood, cultured in vitro, taken before SARS-CoV-2 vaccination. These receptors were taken from a human donor who had recovered from COVID-19. The CDR3 runs from the conserved cysteine through the conserved F or W. The D gene is left open where the match is weak. The size of a clone is reported for some rows only, either as once, few or many, or as a class for expanded clones.

V	D	J	size	DNA	CDR3
TRBV6-4	TRBD2	TRBJ2-3	few	TGTGCCAGCAGTGAGGGGCGGGAGGTGACGGATACGCAGTATTTT	CASSEGREVTDTQYF
TRBV27	TRBD2	TRBJ2-1	-	TGTGCCAGCAGTTTATGGGTGAAACCCGGGACTAGCGGGAGGGTAAGCGACAATGAGCAGTTCTTC	CASSLWVKPGTSGRVSDNEQFF
TRBV19	-	TRBJ1-5	few	TGTGCCAGTAGTATAACCCCCCAGCCCCAGCATTTT	CASSITPQPQHF
TRBV20-1	-	TRBJ1-5	-	TGCAGTGCTAAGGGTGGGCAGGGTGTTGGCCAGCCCCAGCATTTT	CSAKGGQGVGQPQHF
TRBV6-1	TRBD1	TRBJ2-1	once	TGTGCCAGCAACAGGGGTCATGGGACCAATGAGCAGTTCTTC	CASNRGHGTNEQFF
TRBV7-2	TRBD2	TRBJ2-1	-	TGTGCCAGCATCATAAGCCGGGCGGGAGTTAATGAGCAGTTCTTC	CASIISRAGVNEQFF
TRBV20-1	-	TRBJ1-5	few	TGCAGTGCCCAACATCGGGCGTCTCGAAATCAGCCCCAGCATTTT	CSAQHRASRNQPQHF
TRBV20-1	-	TRBJ1-5	-	TGCAGTGCTAGAGAGCCGGGAGGGGAGGGCAATCAGCCCCAGCATTTT	CSAREPGGEGNQPQHF
TRBV7-2	TRBD1	TRBJ1-1	-	TGTGCCAGCAGCCCGAGACAGGGTGGGACTGAAGCTTTCTTT	CASSPRQGGTEAFF
TRBV5-1	TRBD1	TRBJ1-1	-	TGTGCCAGCAGGGGACAGGCGGGCACTGAAGCTTTCTTT	CASRGQAGTEAFF
TRBV10-3	TRBD1	TRBJ2-1	-	TGTGCCATCAGTGAGCCCAGGGGGCGAAGTGTTGATGAGCAGTTCTTC	CAISEPRGRSVDEQFF
TRBV20-1	-	TRBJ2-2	few	TGCAGTGCGACCCCCTGGGACGCGAACACCGGGGAGCTGTTTTTT	CSATPWDANTGELFF
TRBV2	TRBD1	TRBJ1-6	few	TGTGCCAGCAGTGCGACAGGGTTTAATTCACCCCTCCACTTT	CASSATGFNSPLHF
TRBV7-2	-	TRBJ2-3	-	TGTGCCAGCAGCTTGGTAGGGGTAACTAGCACAGATACGCAGTATTTT	CASSLVGVTSTDTQYF
TRBV2	-	TRBJ1-2	few	TGTGCCAGCAGTGATCCTTATGGCTACACCTTC	CASSDPYGYTF
TRBV10-1	TRBD2	TRBJ2-3	-	TGCGCCAGCAGGGGAGGTTGGCGGGAGGGACCAGATACGCAGTATTTT	CASRGGWREGPDTQYF
TRBV6-5	-	TRBJ2-7	once	TGTGCCAGCAGTTCCACGACAGGCCCGAGCTCCTACGAGCAGTACTTC	CASSSTTGPSSYEQYF
TRBV6-5	-	TRBJ1-4	-	TGTGCCGGCAGTTACATAACGGGGGGTCGGGAAAAACTGTTTTTT	CAGSYITGGREKLFF
TRBV20-1	-	TRBJ2-3	few	TGCAGTGCTAGAGCCAAAGGTGGGCGGGAAGGCACAGATACGCAGTATTTT	CSARAKGGREGTDTQYF
TRBV27	TRBD1	TRBJ1-5	few	TGTGCCAGCAGTACCACACGACAGGGCGGGCAGCCCCAGCATTTT	CASSTTRQGGQPQHF
TRBV7-6	-	TRBJ1-6	-	TGTGCCAGCAGCGCAGACAGGCAGTACGGTCCCCTCCACTTT	CASSADRQYGPLHF
TRBV12-3/TRBV12-4	-	TRBJ1-2	few	TGTGCCAGCAGTTCCTCTAACTATGGCTACACCTTC	CASSSSNYGYTF
TRBV19	TRBD1	TRBJ2-7	-	TGTGCCAGTAGTACAGACAGGGGATACTACGAGCAGTACTTC	CASSTDRGYYEQYF
TRBV7-3	-	TRBJ1-1	-	TGTGCCAGCAGCTTAACGAGTAACCGCAACACTGAAGCTTTCTTT	CASSLTSNRNTEAFF
TRBV20-1	-	TRBJ2-5	-	TGCAGTGCCCCGCCAGGCCAGGGGCCGACCCAGTACTTC	CSAPPGQGPTQYF
TRBV28	-	TRBJ2-3	-	TGTGCCAGCAGTTTACTGGTACCTGGCACAGATACGCAGTATTTT	CASSLLVPGTDTQYF
TRBV18	-	TRBJ2-4	-	TGTGCCAGCTCACCTGACAGAAGCAAAAACATTCAGTACTTC	CASSPDRSKNIQYF
TRBV20-1	-	TRBJ1-5	-	TGCAGTGCTAGAGATCAGGGTGGCGGTCATCAGCCCCAGCATTTT	CSARDQGGGHQPQHF
TRBV21-1	-	TRBJ2-1	-	TGTGCCAGCAAACTCCGAGTCCCATCCCCCGGCTACAATGAGCAGTTCTTC	CASKLRVPSPGYNEQFF